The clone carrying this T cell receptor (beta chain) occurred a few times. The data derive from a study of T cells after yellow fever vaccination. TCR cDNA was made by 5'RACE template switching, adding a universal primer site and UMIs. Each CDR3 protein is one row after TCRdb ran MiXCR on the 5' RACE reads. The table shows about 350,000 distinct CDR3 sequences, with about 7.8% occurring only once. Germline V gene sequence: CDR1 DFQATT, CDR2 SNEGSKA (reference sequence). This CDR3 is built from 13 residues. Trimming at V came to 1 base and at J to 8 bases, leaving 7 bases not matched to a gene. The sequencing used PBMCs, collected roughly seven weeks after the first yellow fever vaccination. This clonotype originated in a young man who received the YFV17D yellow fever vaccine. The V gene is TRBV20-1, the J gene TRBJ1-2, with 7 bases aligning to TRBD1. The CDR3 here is CSARVDREKGYTF. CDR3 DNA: TGCAGTGCTAGAGTAGACAGGGAAAAAGGCTACACCTTC.